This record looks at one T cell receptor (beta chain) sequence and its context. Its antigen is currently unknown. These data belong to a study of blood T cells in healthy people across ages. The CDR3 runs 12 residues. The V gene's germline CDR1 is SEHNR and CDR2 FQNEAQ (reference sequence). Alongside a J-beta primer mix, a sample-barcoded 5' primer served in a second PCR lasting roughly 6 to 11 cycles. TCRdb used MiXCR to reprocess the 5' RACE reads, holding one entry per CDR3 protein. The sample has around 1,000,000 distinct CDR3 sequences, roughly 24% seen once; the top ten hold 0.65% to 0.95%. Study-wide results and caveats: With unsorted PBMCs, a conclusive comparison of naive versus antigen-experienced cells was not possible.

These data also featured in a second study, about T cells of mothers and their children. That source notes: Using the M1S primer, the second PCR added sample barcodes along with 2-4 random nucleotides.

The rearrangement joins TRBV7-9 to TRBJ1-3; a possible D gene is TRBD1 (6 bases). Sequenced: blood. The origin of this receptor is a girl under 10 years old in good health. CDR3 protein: CAMTGSGNTIYF. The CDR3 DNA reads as TGTGCTATGACAGGCTCTGGAAACACCATATATTTT.